Sequencing of this T cell receptor (beta chain) was carried out in a study of T cell changes during pregnancy in multiple sclerosis. This clone was picked up a small number of times. The assay was immunoSEQ multiplex PCR, and TCRdb's table has in-frame clones only and misses some. The sample includes 65,000 to 85,000 clones, approximately 91% of them seen just once. The length of the CDR3 is 17 residues. The V gene end was trimmed by 1 base and the J gene end by 6 bases; junction bases not matched to a gene: 14. Germline V gene sequence: CDR1 SGHVS, CDR2 FQNEAQ. The rearrangement joins TRBV7-8 to TRBJ2-5; TRBD1 matches at 7 bases. The input for sequencing was peripheral blood, taken in the third trimester of pregnancy. This sequence originates from a female donor with multiple sclerosis, enrolled in a pregnancy study. The CDR3 coding sequence is TGTGCCAGCAGCTTAGTCGTGTTACGACAGGGAAGAAAGACCCAGTACTTC. The encoded protein is CASSLVVLRQGRKTQYF.